These 11 T cell receptor beta chains share one sample of origin, sequenced in a study of Graves' ophthalmopathy and Graves' hyperthyroidism. RNA served as the template for amplifying TCR beta CDR3 regions. A first-round RT-PCR used HTBI primers, followed by a second-round multiplex PCR. One entry per CDR3 protein, called by TCRdb with MiXCR from the multiplex PCR reads. The sample includes around 1.1 million distinct CDR3 sequences, about 36% of them seen just once. The material sequenced was peripheral blood or thyroid tissue (not recorded which). The receptors shown here come from an adult man with Graves' hyperthyroidism.

The CDR3 DNA is TGTGCTTGGGGCAGGGGGACAGGGCGAGGGACCCAGTACTTC. Its translation is CAWGRGTGRGTQYF. The genes are TRBV30 and TRBJ2-5; 9 bases map to TRBD1. Germline V CDR1 and CDR2: GTSNPN, SVGIG (reference sequence). CDR3 size: 14 residues.

This clonotype has only a few counts. The rearrangement joins TRBV28 to TRBJ1-6; D not resolved. This CDR3 spans 14 amino acids. CDR1 is MDHEN, CDR2 SYDVKM, per germline. V lost 3 bases and J lost 10, with 13 bases in between. Written as DNA, the CDR3 is TGTGCCAGCAGTTTCGGCGGACTCGACTCACCCCTCCACTTT. The encoded protein is CASSFGGLDSPLHF.

The sample holds many counts of this clonotype. The genes are TRBV2 and TRBJ2-5; 7 bases map to TRBD1. CDR3 size: 18 residues. V shed 3 bases, J shed 3 bases, and the junction held 16 bases outside the gene matches. Germline V lookup: CDR1 SNHLY, CDR2 FYNNEI. The chain's CDR3 is CASSDGQGVHLPEETQYF. The CDR3 bases are TGTGCCAGCAGTGACGGCCAGGGGGTTCATTTACCAGAAGAGACCCAGTACTTC.

This clonotype was observed many times. The chain couples TRBV7-9 to TRBJ1-3; weak D call: TRBD1 (6 bases). V lost 2 bases, J lost 0 bases, and 8 bases lay in between. This CDR3 comprises 15 residues. Germline values: CDR1 SEHNR, CDR2 FQNEAQ (reference sequence). CDR3 sequence reads: CASSLLQGSGNTIYF. Here the CDR3 DNA reads TGTGCCAGCAGCTTATTACAGGGCTCTGGAAACACCATATATTTT.

The chain combines TRBV25-1 with TRBJ1-2; 7 positions match TRBD1. Trimming at V came to 10 bases and at J to 0 bases, leaving 5 bases not matched to a gene. This CDR3 has 13 residues. In germline, CDR1 is MGHDK, CDR2 SYGVNS. CDR3 DNA sequence: TGTGCCACCAACACAGGGGCTAACTATGGCTACACCTTC. It is translated as CATNTGANYGYTF.

This chain connects TRBV7-3 to TRBJ1-5; D unclear. This CDR3 spans 13 amino acids. Trimming took off 1 base at V and 11 bases at J, with 12 bases between the two ends. Per germline, CDR1 SGHTA and CDR2 FQGTGA. CDR3 nucleotides: TGTGCCAGCAGCTTAAAAGGTGGCGGGACCCAGCATTTT. It is translated as CASSLKGGGTQHF.

This sequence joins TRBV7-2 and TRBJ1-6; tentatively, D is TRBD1 (5 bases). This CDR3 is 15 amino acids long. Per the germline V gene, CDR1 is SGHTA and CDR2 is FQGNSA. Trimming pared 5 bases from V and 6 bases from J, leaving 14 bases between. CDR3 DNA: TGTGCCAGCAGCAGGGGTGGGGTCCTTAATTCACCCCTCCACTTT. Translated, it gives CASSRGGVLNSPLHF.

V usage is TRBV20-1 and J usage is TRBJ2-7, with D perhaps being TRBD1 or TRBD2 (6 bases each). This CDR3 is 17 amino acids long. The germline CDR1 and CDR2 sequences are DFQATT and SNEGSKA (reference sequence). Between the trimmed V and J ends, which lost 3 bases and 0 bases, there was a span of 21 bases. CDR3 coding DNA: TGCAGTGCTAGCCAGACCTATGGGGGGCGGTCCTCCTACGAGCAGTACTTC. Translation gives CSASQTYGGRSSYEQYF.

This clonotype occurred many times. The J gene is TRBJ1-5, the V gene TRBV20-1, with D unresolved. The germline V and J ends were trimmed by 3 bases and 0 bases, with 9 bases remaining between them. CDR1 and CDR2 (germline): DFQATT, SNEGSKA (reference sequence). The CDR3 length is 14 residues. CDR3 residues: CSARSPLSNQPQHF. CDR3 nucleotides: TGCAGTGCTAGGAGCCCCCTTAGCAATCAGCCCCAGCATTTT.

A word on this clonotype: This may arise from a read error, as a much more abundant clone is one base away. J is TRBJ1-3 and V is TRBV20-1; D remains unclear. The CDR3 has 13 residues. CDR1 DFQATT and CDR2 SNEGSKA come from the germline V gene (reference sequence). The CDR3 loop reads CSARREAGNTLYF. The CDR3 region has the DNA TGCAGTGCTCGCCGGGAGGCTGGAAACACCCTATATTTT.

This clonotype was seen a few times. The chain recombines TRBV30 with TRBJ1-6; TRBD1 agrees at 8 bases. The CDR3 contains 15 residues. V gave up 1 base and J gave up 8 bases; unmatched junction bases: 7. The germline gives CDR1 GTSNPN, CDR2 SVGIG (reference sequence). The CDR3: CAWSDETGVYSPLHF. CDR3 coding DNA: TGTGCCTGGAGTGACGAGACAGGGGTCTATTCACCCCTCCACTTT.